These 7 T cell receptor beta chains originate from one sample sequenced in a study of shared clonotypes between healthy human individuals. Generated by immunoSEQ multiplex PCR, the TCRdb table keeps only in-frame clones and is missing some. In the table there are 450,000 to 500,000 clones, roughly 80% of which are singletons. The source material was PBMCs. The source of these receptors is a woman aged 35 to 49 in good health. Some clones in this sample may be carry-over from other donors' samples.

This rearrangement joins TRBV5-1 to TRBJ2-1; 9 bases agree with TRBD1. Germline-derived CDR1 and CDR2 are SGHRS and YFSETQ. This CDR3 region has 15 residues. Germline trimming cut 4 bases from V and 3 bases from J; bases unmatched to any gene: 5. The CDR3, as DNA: TGCGCCAGCAGCCCGACAGGGGGATACTACAATGAGCAGTTCTTC. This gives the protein CASSPTGGYYNEQFF. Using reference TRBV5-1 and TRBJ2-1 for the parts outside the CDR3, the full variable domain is KAGVTQTPRYLIKTRGQQVTLSCSPISGHRSVSWYQQTPGQGLQFLFEYFSETQRNKGNFPGRFSGRQFSNSRSEMNVSTLELGDSALYLCASSPTGGYYNEQFFGPGTRLTVL.

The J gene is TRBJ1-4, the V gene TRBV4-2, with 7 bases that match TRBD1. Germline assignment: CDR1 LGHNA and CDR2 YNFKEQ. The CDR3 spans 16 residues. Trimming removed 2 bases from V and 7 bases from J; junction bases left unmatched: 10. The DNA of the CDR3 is TGTGCCAGCAGCCAACCTAGCGGCAGGGGGGCTGAAAAACTGTTTTTT. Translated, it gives CASSQPSGRGAEKLFF.

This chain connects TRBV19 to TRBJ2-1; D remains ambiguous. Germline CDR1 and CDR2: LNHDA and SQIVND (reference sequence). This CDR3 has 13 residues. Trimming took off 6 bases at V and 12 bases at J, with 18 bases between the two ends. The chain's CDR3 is CASRFSQVETQFF. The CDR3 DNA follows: TGTGCCAGTAGATTTAGCCAAGTGGAAACGCAGTTCTTC.

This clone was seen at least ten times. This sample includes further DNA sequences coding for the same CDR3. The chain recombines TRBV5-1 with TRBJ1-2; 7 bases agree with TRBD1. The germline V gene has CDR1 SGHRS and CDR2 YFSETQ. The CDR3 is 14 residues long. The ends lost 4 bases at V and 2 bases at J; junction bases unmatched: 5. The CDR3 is CASSPQGGNYGYTF. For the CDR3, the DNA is TGCGCCAGCAGCCCGCAGGGGGGAAACTATGGCTACACCTTC.

The CDR3 DNA follows: TGTGCCAGCAGCGCCAGGGGGGGACTACAAGAGACCCAGTACTTC. It specifies CASSARGGLQETQYF. The rearrangement uses TRBV7-2 and TRBJ2-5, with D possibly being TRBD1 or TRBD2 (7 bases each). The germline CDR1 and CDR2 sequences are SGHTA and FQGNSA. V was clipped by 5 bases and J by 2 bases, with 15 bases between them. The length of the CDR3 is 15 residues. Full variable domain (rest looked up from reference TRBV7-2 and TRBJ2-5): GAGVSQSPSNKVTEKGKDVELRCDPISGHTALYWYRQSLGQGLEFLIYFQGNSAPDKSGLPSDRFSAERTGGSVSTLTIQRTQQEDSAVYLCASSARGGLQETQYFGPGTRLLVL.

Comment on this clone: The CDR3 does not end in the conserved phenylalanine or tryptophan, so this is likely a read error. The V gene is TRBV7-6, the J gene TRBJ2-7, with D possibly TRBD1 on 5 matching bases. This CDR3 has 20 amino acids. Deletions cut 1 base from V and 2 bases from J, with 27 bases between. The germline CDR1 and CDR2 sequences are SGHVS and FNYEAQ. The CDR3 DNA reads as TGTGCCAGCAGCTTAGTCCCCATTCCCCAGAGACAGCCGTGGGCCTACGAGCAGTACCTC. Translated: CASSLVPIPQRQPWAYEQYL.

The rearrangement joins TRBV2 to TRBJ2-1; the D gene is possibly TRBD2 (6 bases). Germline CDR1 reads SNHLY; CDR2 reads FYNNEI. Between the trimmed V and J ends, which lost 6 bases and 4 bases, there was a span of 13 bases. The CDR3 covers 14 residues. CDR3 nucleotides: TGTGCCAGCAGAACGGGACTCCCTTACAATGAGCAGTTCTTC. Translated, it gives CASRTGLPYNEQFF.